This record covers a single T cell receptor (beta chain). Sequencing was performed with immunoSEQ multiplex PCR; in TCRdb, only in-frame clones are kept and a portion is missing. The table lists hundreds of thousands of clones, more than 70% of them singletons. Per germline, CDR1 SGHTA and CDR2 FQGNSA. The CDR3 is made up of 13 amino acids. Trimming removed 4 bases at V and 4 bases at J, with 7 bases between. The source of the sample is a study of Ad26.COV2.S vaccination and SARS-CoV-2 variants. Treatment defined: roughly 18 received Ad26.COV2.S at low or high dose, single or two shots; about 5 received placebo; per-sample allocation not given. After the first vaccine or placebo injection, samples were drawn on day 63.

The clonotype comes from a person aged 18-65 years who received the Ad26.COV2.S COVID-19 vaccine or a placebo. The rearrangement uses TRBV7-2 and TRBJ2-2, with D perhaps TRBD2 (5 bases). Sequenced material: peripheral blood, taken in a trial of Ad26.COV2.S vaccine versus placebo. The CDR3 DNA follows: TGTGCCAGCAGCTCCGAGGGCACCGGGGAGCTGTTTTTT. This codes for CASSSEGTGELFF.